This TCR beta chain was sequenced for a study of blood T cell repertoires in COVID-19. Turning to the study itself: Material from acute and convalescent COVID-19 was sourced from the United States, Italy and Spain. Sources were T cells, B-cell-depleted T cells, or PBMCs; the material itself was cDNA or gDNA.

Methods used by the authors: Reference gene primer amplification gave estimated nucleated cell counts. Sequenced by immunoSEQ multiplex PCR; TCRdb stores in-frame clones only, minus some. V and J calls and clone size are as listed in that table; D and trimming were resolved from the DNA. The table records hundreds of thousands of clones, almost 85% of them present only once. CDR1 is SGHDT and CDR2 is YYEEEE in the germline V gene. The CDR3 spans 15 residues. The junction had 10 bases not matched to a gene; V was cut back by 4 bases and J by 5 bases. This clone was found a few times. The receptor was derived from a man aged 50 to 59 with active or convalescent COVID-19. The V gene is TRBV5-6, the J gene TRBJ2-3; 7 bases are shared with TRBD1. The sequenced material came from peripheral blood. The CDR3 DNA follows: TGTGCCAGCAGCCCTACGACAGGGTACAGAGATACGCAGTATTTT. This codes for CASSPTTGYRDTQYF.